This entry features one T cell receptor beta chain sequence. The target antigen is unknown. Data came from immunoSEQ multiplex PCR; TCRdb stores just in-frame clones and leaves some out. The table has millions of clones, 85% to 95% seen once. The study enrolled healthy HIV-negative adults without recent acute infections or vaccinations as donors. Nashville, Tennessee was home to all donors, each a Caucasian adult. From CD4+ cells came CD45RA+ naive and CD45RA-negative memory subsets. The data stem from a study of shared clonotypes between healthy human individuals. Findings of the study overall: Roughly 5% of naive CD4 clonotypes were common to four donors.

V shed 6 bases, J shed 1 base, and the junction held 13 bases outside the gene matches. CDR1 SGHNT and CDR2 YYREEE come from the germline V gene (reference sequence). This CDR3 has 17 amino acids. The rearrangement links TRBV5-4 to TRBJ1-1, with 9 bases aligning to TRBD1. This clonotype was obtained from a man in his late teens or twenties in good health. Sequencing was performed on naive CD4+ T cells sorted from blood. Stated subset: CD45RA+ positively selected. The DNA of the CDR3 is TGTGCCAGCACCCTTGGTTACAGGGGGCAAAGGAACACTGAAGCTTTCTTT. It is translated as CASTLGYRGQRNTEAFF.